This is a list of T cell receptor beta chains from one sample in a study of blood T cell repertoires in COVID-19. TCRdb's copy holds only in-frame clones and misses some; the assay was immunoSEQ multiplex PCR. The sample has around 150,000 clones; 79% are singletons. Sequenced material: peripheral blood. The receptors shown here come from a man in his fifties with active or convalescent COVID-19. Each CDR3 is given with its conserved first and last residue. The D gene is left open where the match is weak. The size of a clone is reported for some rows only, either as once, few or many, or as a class for expanded clones.

j_call v_call clone_size d_call cdr3_nt cdr3_aa
TRBJ2-5 TRBV5-5 NA NA TGTGCCAGCTGGGCCCCCAACTTGGAGACCCAGTACTTC CASWAPNLETQYF
TRBJ2-5 TRBV30 NA TRBD2 TGTGCCTGGACGCCTGGAGCGGGAGTCCAAGAGACCCAGTACTTC CAWTPGAGVQETQYF
TRBJ2-1 TRBV6-4 NA TRBD2 TGTGCCAGCAGTGCGGTACCTTTAGCGGGGTTATACAATGAGCAGTTCTTC CASSAVPLAGLYNEQFF
TRBJ2-2 TRBV6-1 NA TRBD1 TGTGCCAGCAGTGATTCGGGACAGGTCTCAAACACCGGGGAGCTGTTTTTT CASSDSGQVSNTGELFF
TRBJ2-7 TRBV5-6 few TRBD2 TGTGCCAGCAGCGGGGGACTAGCGGGGGCCTACGAGCAGTACTTC CASSGGLAGAYEQYF
TRBJ1-4 TRBV2 NA NA TGTGCCAGCAGCAGGGATTCGGCCACTAATGAAAAACTGTTTTTT CASSRDSATNEKLFF
TRBJ2-5 TRBV7-9 NA TRBD2 TGTGCCAGCAGCTTAAACGGGGGGGAGACCCAGTACTTC CASSLNGGETQYF
TRBJ1-5 TRBV7-2 once TRBD1 TGTGCCAGCAGCACGGGACAGGATCAGCCCCAGCATTTT CASSTGQDQPQHF
TRBJ1-4 TRBV27 NA NA TGTGCCAGCAGTTTTTCGGGATATGAAAAATTGTTTTTT CASSFSGYEKLFF
TRBJ1-5 TRBV5-1 NA TRBD1 TGCGCCAGCAGCTCGGGCGAGGGGGCGATTGGTCAGCCCCAGCATTTT CASSSGEGAIGQPQHF
TRBJ1-2 TRBV2 once NA TGTGCCAGCAGTGAAGCCAGTTACTATGGCTACACCTTC CASSEASYYGYTF
TRBJ2-5 TRBV10-3 NA NA TGTGCCATCAGTGAGTCGACAGCGCAAGAGACCCAGTACTTC CAISESTAQETQYF
TRBJ1-2 TRBV7-8 few NA TGTGCCAGCAGCTTAGCTCTGACAGTTGGAGGCTACACCTTC CASSLALTVGGYTF
TRBJ2-1 TRBV2 NA NA TGTGCCAGCAGTGGACAAAATGAGCAGTTCTTC CASSGQNEQFF
TRBJ1-2 TRBV19 NA TRBD1 TGTGCCAGTAGTAAGGAGACAGGGCCGTACTATGGCTACACCTTC CASSKETGPYYGYTF
TRBJ2-1 TRBV29-1 NA TRBD1 TGCAGCTGCTCGTTAGGACAGGGGGTAGAGGAGCAGTTCTTC CSCSLGQGVEEQFF
TRBJ1-6 TRBV5-4 few NA TGTGCCAGCAGCGTGGACAGACAGTCTAATTCACCCCTCCACTTT CASSVDRQSNSPLHF
TRBJ1-5 TRBV28 many NA TGTGCCAGCAGTCCACTAGGGGGTAGTCAGCCCCAGCATTTT CASSPLGGSQPQHF
TRBJ2-5 TRBV3-1/TRBV3-2 NA TRBD2 TGTGCCAGCAGCCGACTAGCGGCCGAGACCCAGTACTTC CASSRLAAETQYF
TRBJ2-2 TRBV3-1/TRBV3-2 NA TRBD2 TGTGCCAGCAATAGCGGGAGTTGGGGGAACACCGGGGAGCTGTTTTTT CASNSGSWGNTGELFF
TRBJ2-2 TRBV27 NA NA TGTGCCAGCAGGCGGGGTGCGAACACCGGGGAGCTGTTTTTT CASRRGANTGELFF
TRBJ2-7 TRBV5-6 NA NA TGTGCCAGCAGCTTGAACAACTACGAGCAGTACTTC CASSLNNYEQYF
TRBJ2-3 TRBV28 NA TRBD2 TGTGCCAGCAGTCTAACCCAACTAGCGGGTCTCCGCACAGATACGCAGTATTTT CASSLTQLAGLRTDTQYF
TRBJ2-2 TRBV28 NA TRBD2 TGTGCCAGCAGTCCCCCCCACGCCCTCCTAGCGGGAGTGACCGGGGAGCTGTTTTTT CASSPPHALLAGVTGELFF
TRBJ2-3 TRBV4-2 NA TRBD2 TGTGCCAGCAGCCAAGTAATGTTAGGGACTAGATTGGGAGATACGCAGTATTTT CASSQVMLGTRLGDTQYF
TRBJ2-5 TRBV6-4 NA NA TGTGCCAGCAGTGACAGGGGGGGGGAGCGGGACGTCGAGACCCAGTACTTC CASSDRGGERDVETQYF
TRBJ1-5 TRBV29-1 NA NA TGCAGCGTTGGAGGGCAAGTCGGAAATCAGCCCCAGCATTTT CSVGGQVGNQPQHF
TRBJ2-7 TRBV10-3 NA TRBD2 TGTGCCACCCTGCCGGGACTAGCGGACTCCTACGAGCAGTACTTC CATLPGLADSYEQYF
TRBJ1-1 TRBV7-3 NA NA TGTGCCAGCAGCTTTTCAGTGAACACTGAAGCTTTCTTT CASSFSVNTEAFF